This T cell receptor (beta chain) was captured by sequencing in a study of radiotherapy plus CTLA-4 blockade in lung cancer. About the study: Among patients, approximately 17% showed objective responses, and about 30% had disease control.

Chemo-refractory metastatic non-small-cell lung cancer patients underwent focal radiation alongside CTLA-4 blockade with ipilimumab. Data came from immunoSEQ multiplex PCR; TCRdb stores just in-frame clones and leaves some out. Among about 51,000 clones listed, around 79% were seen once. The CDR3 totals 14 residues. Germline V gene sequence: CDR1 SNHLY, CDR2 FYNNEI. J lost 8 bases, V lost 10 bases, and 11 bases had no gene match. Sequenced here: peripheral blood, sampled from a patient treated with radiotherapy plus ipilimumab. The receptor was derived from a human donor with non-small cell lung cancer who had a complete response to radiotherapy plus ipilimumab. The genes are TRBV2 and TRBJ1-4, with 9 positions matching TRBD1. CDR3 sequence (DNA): TGTGCCACCAACCGGGACAGGGTGGGGGAAAAACTGTTTTTT. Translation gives CATNRDRVGEKLFF.